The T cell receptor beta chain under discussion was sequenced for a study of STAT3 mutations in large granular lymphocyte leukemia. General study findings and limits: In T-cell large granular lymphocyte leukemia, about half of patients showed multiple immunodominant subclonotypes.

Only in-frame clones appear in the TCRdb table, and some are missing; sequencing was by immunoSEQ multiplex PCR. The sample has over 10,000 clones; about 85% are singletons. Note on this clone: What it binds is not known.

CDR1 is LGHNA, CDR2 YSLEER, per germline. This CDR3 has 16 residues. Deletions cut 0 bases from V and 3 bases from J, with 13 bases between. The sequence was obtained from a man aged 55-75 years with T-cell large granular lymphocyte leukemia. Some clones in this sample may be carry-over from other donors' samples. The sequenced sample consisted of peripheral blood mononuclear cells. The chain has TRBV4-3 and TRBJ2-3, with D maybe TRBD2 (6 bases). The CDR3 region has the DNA TGCGCCAGCAGCCAAGATAGGGCAGGAGGGACAGATACGCAGTATTTT. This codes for CASSQDRAGGTDTQYF.